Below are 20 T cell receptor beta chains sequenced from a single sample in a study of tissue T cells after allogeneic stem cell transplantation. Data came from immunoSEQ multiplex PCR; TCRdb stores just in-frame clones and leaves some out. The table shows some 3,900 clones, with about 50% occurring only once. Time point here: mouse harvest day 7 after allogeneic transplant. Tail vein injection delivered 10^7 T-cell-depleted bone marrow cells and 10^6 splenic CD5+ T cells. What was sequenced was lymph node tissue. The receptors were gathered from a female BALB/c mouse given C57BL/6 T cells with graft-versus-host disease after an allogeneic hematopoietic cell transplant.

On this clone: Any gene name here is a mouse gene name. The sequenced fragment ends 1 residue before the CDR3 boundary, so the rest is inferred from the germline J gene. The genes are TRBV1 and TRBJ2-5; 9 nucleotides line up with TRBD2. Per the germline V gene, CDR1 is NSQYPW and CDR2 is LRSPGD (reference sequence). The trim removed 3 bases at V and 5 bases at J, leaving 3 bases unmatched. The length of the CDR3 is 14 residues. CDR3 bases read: TGCACCTGCAGTGCTTTGGGGGGGCGAGACACCCAGTAC. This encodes CTCSALGGRDTQY. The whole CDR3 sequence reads CTCSALGGRDTQYF.

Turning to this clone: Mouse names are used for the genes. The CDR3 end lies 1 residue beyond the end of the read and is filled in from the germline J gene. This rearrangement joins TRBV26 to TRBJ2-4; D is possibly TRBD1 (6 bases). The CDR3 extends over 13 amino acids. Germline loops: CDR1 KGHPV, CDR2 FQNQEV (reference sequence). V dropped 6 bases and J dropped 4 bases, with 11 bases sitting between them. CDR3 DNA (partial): TGTGCCAGCAGGCGAGGGGACAAAAACACCTTGTAC. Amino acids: CASRRGDKNTLY. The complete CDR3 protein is CASRRGDKNTLYF.

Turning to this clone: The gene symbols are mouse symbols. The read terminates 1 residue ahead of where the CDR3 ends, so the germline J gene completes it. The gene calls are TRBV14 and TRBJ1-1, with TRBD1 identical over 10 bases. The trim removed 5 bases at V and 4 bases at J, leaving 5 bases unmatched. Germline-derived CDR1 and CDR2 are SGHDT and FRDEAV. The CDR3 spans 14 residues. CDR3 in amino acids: CASSRQGAGTEVFF. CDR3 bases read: TGTGCCAGCAGCCGACAGGGGGCGGGCACAGAAGTCTTC.

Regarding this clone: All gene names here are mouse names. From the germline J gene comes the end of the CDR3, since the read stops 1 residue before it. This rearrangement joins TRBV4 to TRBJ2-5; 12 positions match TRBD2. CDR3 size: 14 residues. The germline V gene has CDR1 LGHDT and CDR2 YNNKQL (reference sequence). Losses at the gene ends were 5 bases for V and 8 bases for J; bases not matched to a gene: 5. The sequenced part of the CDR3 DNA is TGTGCCAGCAGCCGACTGGGGGGGCTAGGCACCCAGTAC. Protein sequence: CASSRLGGLGTQY. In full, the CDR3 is CASSRLGGLGTQYF. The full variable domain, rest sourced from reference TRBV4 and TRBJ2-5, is ETAVFQTPNYHVTQVGNEVSFNCKQTLGHDTMYWYKQDSKKLLKIMFSYNNKQLIVNETVPRRFSPQSSDKAHLNLRIKSVEPEDSAVYLCASSRLGGLGTQYFGPGTRLLVL.

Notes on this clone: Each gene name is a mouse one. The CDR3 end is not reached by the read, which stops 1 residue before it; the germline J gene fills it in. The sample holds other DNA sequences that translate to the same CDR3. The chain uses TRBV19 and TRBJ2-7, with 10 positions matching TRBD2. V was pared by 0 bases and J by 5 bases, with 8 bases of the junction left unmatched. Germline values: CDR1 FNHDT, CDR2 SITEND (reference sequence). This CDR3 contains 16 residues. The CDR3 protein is CASSIGAGGARDEQYF. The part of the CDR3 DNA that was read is TGTGCCAGCAGTATAGGGGCTGGGGGGGCGCGGGATGAACAGTAC.

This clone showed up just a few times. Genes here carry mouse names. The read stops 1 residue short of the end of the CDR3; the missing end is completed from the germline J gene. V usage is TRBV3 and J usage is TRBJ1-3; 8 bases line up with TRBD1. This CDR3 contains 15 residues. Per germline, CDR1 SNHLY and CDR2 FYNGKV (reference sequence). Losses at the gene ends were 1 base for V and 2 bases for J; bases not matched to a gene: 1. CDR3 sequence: CASSLEQGAGNTLYF. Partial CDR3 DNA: TGTGCCAGCAGCTTAGAACAGGGGGCTGGAAATACGCTCTAT.

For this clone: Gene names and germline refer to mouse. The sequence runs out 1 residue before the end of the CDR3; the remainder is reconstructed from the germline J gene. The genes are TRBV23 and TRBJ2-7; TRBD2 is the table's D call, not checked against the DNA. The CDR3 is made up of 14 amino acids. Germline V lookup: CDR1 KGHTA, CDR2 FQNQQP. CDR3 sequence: CSSSQFSGGDEQYF. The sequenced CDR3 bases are TGCTCCAGCAGTCAATTCTCTGGGGGGGATGAACAGTAC.

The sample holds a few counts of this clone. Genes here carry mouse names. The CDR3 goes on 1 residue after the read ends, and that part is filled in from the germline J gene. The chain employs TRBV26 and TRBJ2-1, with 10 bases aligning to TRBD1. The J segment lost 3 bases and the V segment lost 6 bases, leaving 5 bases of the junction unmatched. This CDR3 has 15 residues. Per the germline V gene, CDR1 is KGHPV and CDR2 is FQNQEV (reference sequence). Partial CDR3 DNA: TGTGCCAGCAGGGCCGGGACAGGGGTCTATGCTGAGCAGTTC. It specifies CASRAGTGVYAEQF. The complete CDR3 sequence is CASRAGTGVYAEQFF.

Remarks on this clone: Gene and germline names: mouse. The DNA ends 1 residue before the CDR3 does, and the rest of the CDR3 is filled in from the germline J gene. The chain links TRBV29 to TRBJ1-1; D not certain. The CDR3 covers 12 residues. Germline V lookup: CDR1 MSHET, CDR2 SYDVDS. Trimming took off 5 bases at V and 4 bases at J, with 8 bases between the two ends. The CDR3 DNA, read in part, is TGTGCTAGCAGTCAAGGGTTCACAGAAGTCTTC. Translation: CASSQGFTEVF. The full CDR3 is CASSQGFTEVFF.

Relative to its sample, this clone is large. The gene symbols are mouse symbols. The CDR3 bases that were read are TGTGCAAGCAGCACCCGACAGGGGGCAAACTCCGACTACACC. Translated, it gives CASSTRQGANSDYT. The CDR3 in its entirety is CASSTRQGANSDYTF. J is TRBJ1-2 and V is TRBV16; 9 bases are a match to TRBD1. The DNA ends 1 residue before the CDR3 does, and the rest of the CDR3 is filled in from the germline J gene. This CDR3 has 15 amino acids. Germline trimming cut 5 bases from V and 0 bases from J; bases unmatched to any gene: 4. Germline CDR1 reads SGHSA; CDR2 reads FRNQAP.

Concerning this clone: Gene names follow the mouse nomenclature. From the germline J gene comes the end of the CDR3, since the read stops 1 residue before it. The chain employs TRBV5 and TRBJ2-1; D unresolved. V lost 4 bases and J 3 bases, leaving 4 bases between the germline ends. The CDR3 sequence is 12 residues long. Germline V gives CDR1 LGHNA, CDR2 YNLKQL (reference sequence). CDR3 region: CASSPGYAEQFF. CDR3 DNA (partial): TGTGCCAGCAGCCCCGGCTATGCTGAGCAGTTC.

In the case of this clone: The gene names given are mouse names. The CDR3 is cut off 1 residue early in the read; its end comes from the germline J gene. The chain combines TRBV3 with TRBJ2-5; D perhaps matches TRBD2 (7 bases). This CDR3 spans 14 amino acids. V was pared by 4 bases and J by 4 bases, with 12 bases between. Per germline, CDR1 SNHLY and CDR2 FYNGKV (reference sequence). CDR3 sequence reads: CASSSLGAKDTQYF. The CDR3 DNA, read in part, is TGTGCCAGCAGCTCTCTGGGGGCGAAAGACACCCAGTAC.

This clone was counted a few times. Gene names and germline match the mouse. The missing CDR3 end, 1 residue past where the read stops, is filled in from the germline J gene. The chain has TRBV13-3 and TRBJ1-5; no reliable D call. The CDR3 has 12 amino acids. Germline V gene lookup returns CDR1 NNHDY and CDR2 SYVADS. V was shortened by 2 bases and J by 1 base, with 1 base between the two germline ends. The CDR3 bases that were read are TGTGCCAGCAGTGAGAACAACCAGGCTCCGCTT. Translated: CASSENNQAPL. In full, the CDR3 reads CASSENNQAPLF. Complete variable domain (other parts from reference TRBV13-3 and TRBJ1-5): EAAVTQSPRSKVAVTGGKVTLSCHQTNNHDYMYWYRQDTGHGLRLIHYSYVADSTEKGDIPDGYKASRPSQENFSLILELASLSQTAVYFCASSENNQAPLFGEGTRLSVL.

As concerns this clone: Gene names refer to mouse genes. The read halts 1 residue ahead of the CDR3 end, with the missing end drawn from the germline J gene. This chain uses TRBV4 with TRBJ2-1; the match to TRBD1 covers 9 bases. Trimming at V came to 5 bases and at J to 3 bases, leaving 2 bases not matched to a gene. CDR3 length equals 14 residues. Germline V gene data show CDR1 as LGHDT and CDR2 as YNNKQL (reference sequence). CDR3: CASSRQGVYAEQFF. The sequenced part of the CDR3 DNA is TGTGCCAGCAGCCGACAGGGGGTCTATGCTGAGCAGTTC.

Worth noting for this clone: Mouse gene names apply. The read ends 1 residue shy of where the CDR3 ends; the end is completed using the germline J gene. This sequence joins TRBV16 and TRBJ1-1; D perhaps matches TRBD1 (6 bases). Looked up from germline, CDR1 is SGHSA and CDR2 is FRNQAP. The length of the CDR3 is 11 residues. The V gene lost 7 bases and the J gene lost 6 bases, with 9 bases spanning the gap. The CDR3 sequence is CASTGTPEVFF. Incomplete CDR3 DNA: TGTGCAAGCACCGGGACACCAGAAGTCTTC.

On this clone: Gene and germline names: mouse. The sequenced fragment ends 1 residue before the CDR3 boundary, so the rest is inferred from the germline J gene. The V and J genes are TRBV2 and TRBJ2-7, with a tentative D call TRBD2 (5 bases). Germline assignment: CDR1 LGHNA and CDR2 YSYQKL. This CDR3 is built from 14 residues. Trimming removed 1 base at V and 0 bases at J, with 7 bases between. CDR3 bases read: TGTGCCAGCAGCCAAGGGACTTTCTCCTATGAACAGTAC. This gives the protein CASSQGTFSYEQY. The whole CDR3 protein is CASSQGTFSYEQYF.

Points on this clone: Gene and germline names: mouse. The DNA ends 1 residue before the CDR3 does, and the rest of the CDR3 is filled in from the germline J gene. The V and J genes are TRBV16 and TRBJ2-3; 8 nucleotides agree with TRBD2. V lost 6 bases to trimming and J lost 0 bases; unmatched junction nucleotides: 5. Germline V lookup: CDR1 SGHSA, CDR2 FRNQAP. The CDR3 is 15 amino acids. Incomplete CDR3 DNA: TGTGCAAGCAGTCTGGGGGGAGCTAGTGCAGAAACGCTGTAT. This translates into CASSLGGASAETLY. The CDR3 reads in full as CASSLGGASAETLYF.

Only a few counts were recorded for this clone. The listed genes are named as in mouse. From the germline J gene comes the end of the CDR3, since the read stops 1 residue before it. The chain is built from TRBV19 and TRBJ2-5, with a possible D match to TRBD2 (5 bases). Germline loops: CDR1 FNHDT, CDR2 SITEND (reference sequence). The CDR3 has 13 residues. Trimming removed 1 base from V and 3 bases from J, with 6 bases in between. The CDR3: CASSILGQDTQYF. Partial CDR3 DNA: TGTGCCAGCAGTATACTGGGACAAGACACCCAGTAC.

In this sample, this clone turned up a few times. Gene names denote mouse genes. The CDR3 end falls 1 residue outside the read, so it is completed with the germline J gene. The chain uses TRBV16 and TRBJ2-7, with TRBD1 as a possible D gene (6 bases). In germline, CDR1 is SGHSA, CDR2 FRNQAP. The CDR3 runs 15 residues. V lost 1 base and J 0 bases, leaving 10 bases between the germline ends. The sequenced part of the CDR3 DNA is TGTGCAAGCAGCTTAGGCGGGACATCCTCCTATGAACAGTAC. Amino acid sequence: CASSLGGTSSYEQY. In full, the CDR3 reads CASSLGGTSSYEQYF.

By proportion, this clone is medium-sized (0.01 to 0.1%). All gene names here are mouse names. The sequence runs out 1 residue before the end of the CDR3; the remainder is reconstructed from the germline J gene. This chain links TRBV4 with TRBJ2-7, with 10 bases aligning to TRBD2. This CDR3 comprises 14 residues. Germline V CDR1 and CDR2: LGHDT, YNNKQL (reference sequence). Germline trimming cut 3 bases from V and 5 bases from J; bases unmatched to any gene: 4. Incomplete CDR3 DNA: TGTGCCAGCAGCTACTGGGGGGGCGGGGATGAACAGTAC. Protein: CASSYWGGGDEQY. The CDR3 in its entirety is CASSYWGGGDEQYF.